The T cell receptor (beta chain) under discussion was sequenced for a study of shared clonotypes between healthy human individuals. V lost 10 bases to trimming and J lost 4 bases, with 13 bases between them. The germline V gene has CDR1 MNHEY and CDR2 SVGAGI. The CDR3 length is 12 residues. This clone was detected only once. Profiled with immunoSEQ multiplex PCR; TCRdb holds only in-frame clones, not every one. Of approximately 2.5 million clones listed, over 85% were seen once; the top ten hold around 0.4%. The TCR sequence derives from a man aged 18 to 30 in good health. Some clones in this sample may be carry-over from other donors' samples. Sequenced: naive CD4+ T cells from PBMCs. As to subset: CD45RA+ positively selected. V gene TRBV6-5 combines with J gene TRBJ1-1; D might be TRBD1 (5 bases). The CDR3 DNA reads TGTGCCACCCTGTTGGGGGGCACTGAAGCTTTCTTT. Its translation is CATLLGGTEAFF.